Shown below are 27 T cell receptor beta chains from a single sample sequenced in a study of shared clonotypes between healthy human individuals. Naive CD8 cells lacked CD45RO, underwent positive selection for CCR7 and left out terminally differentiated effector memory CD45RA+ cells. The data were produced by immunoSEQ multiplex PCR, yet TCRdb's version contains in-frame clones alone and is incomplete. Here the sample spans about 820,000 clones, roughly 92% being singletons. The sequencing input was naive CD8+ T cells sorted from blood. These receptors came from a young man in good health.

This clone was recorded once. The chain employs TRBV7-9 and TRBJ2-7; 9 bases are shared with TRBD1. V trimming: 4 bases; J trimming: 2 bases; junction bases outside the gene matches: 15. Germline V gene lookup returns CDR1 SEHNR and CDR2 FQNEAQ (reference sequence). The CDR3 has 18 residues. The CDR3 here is CASSSTLAHRGQTYEQYF. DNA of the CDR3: TGTGCCAGCAGCTCAACCCTGGCTCACAGGGGGCAAACCTACGAGCAGTACTTC.

The CDR3 DNA sequence: TGTGCCAGCAGCCAAGGGAAGATTTACCCCTCTGCAACTAATGAAAAACTGTTTTTT. Translated, it gives CASSQGKIYPSATNEKLFF. The chain recombines TRBV7-9 with TRBJ1-4; D not resolved. Trimming took off 5 bases at V and 0 bases at J, with 22 bases between the two ends. Looked up from germline, CDR1 is SEHNR and CDR2 is FQNEAQ (reference sequence). The CDR3 runs 19 residues.

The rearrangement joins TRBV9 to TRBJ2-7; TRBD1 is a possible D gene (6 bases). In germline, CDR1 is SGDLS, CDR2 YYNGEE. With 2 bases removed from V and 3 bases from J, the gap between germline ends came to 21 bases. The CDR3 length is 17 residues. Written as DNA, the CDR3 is TGTGCCAGCAGCGTCGGGACGTCAGGGGACGGGGTCTACGAGCAGTACTTC. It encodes CASSVGTSGDGVYEQYF. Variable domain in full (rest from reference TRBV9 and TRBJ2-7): DSGVTQTPKHLITATGQRVTLRCSPRSGDLSVYWYQQSLDQGLQFLIQYYNGEERAKGNILERFSAQQFPDLHSELNLSSLELGDSALYFCASSVGTSGDGVYEQYFGPGTRLTVT.

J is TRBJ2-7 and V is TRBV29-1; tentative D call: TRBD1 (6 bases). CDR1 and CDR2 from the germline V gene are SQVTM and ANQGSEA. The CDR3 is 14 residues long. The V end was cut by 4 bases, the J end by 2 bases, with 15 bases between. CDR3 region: CSVGSGADTYEQYF. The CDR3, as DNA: TGCAGCGTTGGCTCAGGGGCCGACACCTACGAGCAGTACTTC.

For the CDR3, the DNA is TGTGCCAGCAGTTTCGGGAAGGGCATCTACGAGCAGTACTTC. It codes for CASSFGKGIYEQYF. The genes are TRBV27 and TRBJ2-7, with TRBD2 as a possible D gene (5 bases). The V end was cut by 3 bases, the J end by 3 bases, with 12 bases between. Germline V gives CDR1 MNHEY, CDR2 SMNVEV (reference sequence). There are 14 residues in the CDR3.

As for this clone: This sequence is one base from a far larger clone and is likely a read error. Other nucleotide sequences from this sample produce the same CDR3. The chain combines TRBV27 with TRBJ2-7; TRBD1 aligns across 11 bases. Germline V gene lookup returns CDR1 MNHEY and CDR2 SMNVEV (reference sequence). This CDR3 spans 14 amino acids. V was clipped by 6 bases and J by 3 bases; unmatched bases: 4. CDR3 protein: CASSPGTGGYEQYF. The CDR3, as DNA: TGTGCCAGCAGCCCCGGGACAGGGGGCTACGAGCAGTACTTC.

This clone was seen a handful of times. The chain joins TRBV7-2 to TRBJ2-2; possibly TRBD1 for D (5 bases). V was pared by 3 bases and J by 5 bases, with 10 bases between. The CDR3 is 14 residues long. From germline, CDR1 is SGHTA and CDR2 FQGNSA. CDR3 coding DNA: TGTGCCAGCAGCTTCTGGGGCGGAACCGGGGAGCTGTTTTTT. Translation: CASSFWGGTGELFF.

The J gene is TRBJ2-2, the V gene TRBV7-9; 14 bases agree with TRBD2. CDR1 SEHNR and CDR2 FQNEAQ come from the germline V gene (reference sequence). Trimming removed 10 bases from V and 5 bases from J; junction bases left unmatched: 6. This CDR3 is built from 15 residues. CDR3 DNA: TGTGCCACCTTAGGACTAGCGGGAGGTACCGGGGAGCTGTTTTTT. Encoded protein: CATLGLAGGTGELFF.

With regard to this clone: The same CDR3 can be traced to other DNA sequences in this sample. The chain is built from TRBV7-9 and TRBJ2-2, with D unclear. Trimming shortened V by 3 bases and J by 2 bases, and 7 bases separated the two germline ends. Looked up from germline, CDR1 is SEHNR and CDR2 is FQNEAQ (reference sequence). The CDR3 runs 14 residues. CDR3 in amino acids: CASSLQENTGELFF. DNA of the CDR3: TGTGCCAGCAGCTTGCAGGAAAACACCGGGGAGCTGTTTTTT.

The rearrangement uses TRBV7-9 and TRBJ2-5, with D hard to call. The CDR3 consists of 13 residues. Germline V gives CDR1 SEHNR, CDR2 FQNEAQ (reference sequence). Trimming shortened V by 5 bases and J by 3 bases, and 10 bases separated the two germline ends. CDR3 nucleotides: TGTGCCAGCAGCACCACAGAGGAAGAGACCCAGTACTTC. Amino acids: CASSTTEEETQYF.

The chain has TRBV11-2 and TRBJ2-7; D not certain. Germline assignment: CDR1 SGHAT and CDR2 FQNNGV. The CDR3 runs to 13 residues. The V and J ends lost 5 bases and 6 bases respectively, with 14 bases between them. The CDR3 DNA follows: TGTGCCAGCAGCGCCTTGCCCCGCAGCGAGCAGTACTTC. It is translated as CASSALPRSEQYF.

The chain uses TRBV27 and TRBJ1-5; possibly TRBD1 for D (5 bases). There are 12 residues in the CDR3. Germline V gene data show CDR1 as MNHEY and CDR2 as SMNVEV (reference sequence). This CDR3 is CGAGLRNQPQHF. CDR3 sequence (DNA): TGTGGGGCGGGGCTTCGGAATCAGCCCCAGCATTTT.

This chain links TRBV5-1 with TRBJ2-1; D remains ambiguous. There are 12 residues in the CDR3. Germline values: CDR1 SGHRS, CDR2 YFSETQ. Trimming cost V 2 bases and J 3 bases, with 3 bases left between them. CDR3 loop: CASSFNYNEQFF. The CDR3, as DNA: TGCGCCAGCAGCTTCAACTACAATGAGCAGTTCTTC.

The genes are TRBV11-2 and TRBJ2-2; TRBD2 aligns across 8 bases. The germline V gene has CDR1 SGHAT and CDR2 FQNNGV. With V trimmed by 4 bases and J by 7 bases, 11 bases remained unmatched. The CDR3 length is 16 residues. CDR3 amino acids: CASSSPSAGGGGELFF. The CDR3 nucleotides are TGTGCCAGCAGCTCCCCCAGCGCGGGGGGAGGCGGGGAGCTGTTTTTT.

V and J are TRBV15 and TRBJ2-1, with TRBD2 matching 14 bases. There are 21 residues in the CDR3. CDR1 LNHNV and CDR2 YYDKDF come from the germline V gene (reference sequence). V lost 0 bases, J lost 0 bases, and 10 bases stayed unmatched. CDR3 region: CATSREAAGLAGAGSYNEQFF. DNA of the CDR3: TGTGCCACCAGCAGAGAAGCTGCGGGACTAGCGGGAGCGGGCTCCTACAATGAGCAGTTCTTC. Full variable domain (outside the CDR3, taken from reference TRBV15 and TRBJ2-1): DAMVIQNPRYQVTQFGKPVTLSCSQTLNHNVMYWYQQKSSQAPKLLFHYYDKDFNNEADTPDNFQSRRPNTSFCFLDIRSPGLGDTAMYLCATSREAAGLAGAGSYNEQFFGPGTRLTVL.

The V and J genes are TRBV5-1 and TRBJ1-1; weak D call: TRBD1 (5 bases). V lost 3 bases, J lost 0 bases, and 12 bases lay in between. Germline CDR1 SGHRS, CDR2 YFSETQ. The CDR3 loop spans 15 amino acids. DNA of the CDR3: TGCGCCAGCAGCTCGGTGGCGACAGTGAACACTGAAGCTTTCTTT. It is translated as CASSSVATVNTEAFF.

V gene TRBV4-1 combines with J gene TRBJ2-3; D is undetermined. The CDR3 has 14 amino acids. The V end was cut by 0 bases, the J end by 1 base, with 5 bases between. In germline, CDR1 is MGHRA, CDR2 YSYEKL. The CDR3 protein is CASSQEGGTDTQYF. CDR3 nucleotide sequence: TGCGCCAGCAGCCAAGAGGGTGGCACAGATACGCAGTATTTT.

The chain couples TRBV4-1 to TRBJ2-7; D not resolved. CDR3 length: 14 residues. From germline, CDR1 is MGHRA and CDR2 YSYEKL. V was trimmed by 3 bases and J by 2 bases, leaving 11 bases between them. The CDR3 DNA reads TGCGCCAGCAGCCAGAGAGGTACCCCCTACGAGCAGTACTTC. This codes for CASSQRGTPYEQYF.

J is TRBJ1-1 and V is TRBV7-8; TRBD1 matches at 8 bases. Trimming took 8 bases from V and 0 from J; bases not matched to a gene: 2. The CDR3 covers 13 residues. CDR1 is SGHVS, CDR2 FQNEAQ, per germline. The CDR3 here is CASVQGVNTEAFF. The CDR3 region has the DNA TGTGCCAGCGTACAGGGGGTGAACACTGAAGCTTTCTTT. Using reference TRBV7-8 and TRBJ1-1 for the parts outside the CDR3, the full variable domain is GAGVSQSPRYKVAKRGQDVALRCDPISGHVSLFWYQQALGQGPEFLTYFQNEAQLDKSGLPSDRFFAERPEGSVSTLKIQRTQQEDSAVYLCASVQGVNTEAFFGQGTRLTVV.

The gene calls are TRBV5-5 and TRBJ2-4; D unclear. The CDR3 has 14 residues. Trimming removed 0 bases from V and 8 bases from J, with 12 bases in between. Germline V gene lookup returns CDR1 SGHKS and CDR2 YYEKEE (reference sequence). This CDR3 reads CASSLVSLLDIQYF. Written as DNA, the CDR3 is TGTGCCAGCAGCTTGGTGTCACTTTTGGACATTCAGTACTTC.

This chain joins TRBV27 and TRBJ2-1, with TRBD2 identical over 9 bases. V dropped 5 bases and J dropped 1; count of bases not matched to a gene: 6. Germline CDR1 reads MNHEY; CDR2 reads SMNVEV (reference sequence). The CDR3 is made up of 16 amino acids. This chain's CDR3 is CASSREGLASYNEQFF. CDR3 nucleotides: TGTGCCAGCAGTCGAGAGGGACTAGCATCCTACAATGAGCAGTTCTTC.

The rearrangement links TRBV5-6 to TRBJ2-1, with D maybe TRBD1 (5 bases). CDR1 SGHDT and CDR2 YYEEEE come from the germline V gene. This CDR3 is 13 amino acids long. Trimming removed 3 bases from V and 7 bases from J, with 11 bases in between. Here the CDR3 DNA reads TGTGCCAGCAGCTCTTCCCCAGGGAATGAGCAGTTCTTC. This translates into CASSSSPGNEQFF.

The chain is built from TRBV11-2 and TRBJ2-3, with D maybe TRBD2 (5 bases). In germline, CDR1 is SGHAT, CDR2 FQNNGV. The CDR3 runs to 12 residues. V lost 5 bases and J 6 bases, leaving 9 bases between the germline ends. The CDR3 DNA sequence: TGTGCCAGCAGCCCGGGCGGGGATACGCAGTATTTT. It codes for CASSPGGDTQYF.

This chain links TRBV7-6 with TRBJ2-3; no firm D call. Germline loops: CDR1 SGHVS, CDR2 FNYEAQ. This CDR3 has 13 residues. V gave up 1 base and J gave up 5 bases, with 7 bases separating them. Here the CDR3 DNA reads TGTGCCAGCAGCTTAGGTGGGGAAGATACGCAGTATTTT. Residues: CASSLGGEDTQYF.

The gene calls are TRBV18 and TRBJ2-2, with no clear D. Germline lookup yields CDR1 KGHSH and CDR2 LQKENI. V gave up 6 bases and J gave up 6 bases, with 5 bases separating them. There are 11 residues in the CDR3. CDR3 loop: CASSYPGELFF. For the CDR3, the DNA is TGTGCCAGCTCCTACCCCGGGGAGCTGTTTTTT.

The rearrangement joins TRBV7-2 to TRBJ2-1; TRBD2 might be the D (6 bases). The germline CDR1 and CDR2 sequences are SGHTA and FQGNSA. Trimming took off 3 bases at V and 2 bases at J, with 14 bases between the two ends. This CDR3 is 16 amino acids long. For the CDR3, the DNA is TGTGCCAGCAGCTTCCCCCAAGGACTACCCTACAATGAGCAGTTCTTC. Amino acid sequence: CASSFPQGLPYNEQFF.

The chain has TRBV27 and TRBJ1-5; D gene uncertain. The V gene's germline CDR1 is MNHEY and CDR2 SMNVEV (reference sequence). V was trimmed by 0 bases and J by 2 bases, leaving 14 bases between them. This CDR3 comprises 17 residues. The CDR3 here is CASSLSVRVGGNQPQHF. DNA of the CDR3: TGTGCCAGCAGTTTATCGGTCCGGGTTGGAGGCAATCAGCCCCAGCATTTT.